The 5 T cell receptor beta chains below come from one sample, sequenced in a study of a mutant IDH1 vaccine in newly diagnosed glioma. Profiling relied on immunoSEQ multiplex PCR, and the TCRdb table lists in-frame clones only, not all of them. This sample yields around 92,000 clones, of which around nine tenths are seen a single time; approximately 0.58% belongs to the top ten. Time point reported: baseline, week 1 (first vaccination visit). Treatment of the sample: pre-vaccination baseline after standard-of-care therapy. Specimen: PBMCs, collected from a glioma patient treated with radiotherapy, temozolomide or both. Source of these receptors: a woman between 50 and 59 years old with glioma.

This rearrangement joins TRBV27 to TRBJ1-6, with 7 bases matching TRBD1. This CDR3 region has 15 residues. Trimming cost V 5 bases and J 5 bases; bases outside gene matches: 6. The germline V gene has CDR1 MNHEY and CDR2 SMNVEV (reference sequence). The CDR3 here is CASSPRDRDNSPLHF. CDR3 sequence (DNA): TGTGCCAGCAGTCCCCGGGACAGAGATAATTCACCCCTCCACTTT.

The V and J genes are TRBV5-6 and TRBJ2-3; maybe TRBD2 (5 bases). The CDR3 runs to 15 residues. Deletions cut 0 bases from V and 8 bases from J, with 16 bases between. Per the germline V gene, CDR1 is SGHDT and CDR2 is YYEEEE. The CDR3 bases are TGTGCCAGCAGCTTGGCGAGCGGTGAGTGGAGTACGCAGTATTTT. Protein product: CASSLASGEWSTQYF.

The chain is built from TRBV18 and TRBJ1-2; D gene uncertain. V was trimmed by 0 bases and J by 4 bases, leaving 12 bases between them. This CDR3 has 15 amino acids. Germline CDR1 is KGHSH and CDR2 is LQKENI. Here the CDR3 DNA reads TGTGCCAGCTCACCACCAGGCGGGTCGACCTATGGCTACACCTTC. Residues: CASSPPGGSTYGYTF.

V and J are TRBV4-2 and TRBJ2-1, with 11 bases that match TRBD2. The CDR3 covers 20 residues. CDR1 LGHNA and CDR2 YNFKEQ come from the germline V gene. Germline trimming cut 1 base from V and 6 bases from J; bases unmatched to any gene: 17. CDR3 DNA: TGTGCCAGCAGCCAAGGGGTCCCCCGACTAGCGGGATCCCTGGGCAATGAGCAGTTCTTC. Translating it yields CASSQGVPRLAGSLGNEQFF.

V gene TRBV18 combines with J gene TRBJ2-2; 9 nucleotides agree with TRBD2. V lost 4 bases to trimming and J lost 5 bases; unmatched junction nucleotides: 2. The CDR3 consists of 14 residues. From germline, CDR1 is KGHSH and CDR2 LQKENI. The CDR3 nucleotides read TGTGCCAGCTCACAAGCGGGAGGAACCGGGGAGCTGTTTTTT. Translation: CASSQAGGTGELFF.